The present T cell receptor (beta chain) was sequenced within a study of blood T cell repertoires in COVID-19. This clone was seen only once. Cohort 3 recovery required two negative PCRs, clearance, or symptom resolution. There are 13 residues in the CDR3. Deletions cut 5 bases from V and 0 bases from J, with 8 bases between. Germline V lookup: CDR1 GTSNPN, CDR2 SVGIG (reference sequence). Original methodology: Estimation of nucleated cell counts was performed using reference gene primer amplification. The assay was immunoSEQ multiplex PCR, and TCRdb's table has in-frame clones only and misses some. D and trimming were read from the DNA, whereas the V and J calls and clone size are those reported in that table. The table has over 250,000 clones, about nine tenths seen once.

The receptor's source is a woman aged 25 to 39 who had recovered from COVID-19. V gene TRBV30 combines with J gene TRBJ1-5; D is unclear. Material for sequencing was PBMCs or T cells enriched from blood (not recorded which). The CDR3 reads CAWHQDSNQPQHF. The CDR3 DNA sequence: TGTGCCTGGCATCAGGATAGCAATCAGCCCCAGCATTTT.